The clone carrying this T cell receptor beta chain was observed many times. Its antigen is currently unknown. The germline V gene encodes CDR1 SGHVS and CDR2 FQNEAQ. The CDR3 spans 15 residues. V was shortened by 5 bases and J by 3 bases, with 13 bases between the two germline ends. This record comes from a study of T cell repertoires in cytomegalovirus infection. MiXCR was run by TCRdb on the reads, yielding one entry per CDR3 protein. The repertoire includes 170,000 or so distinct CDR3 sequences, around 15% of them detected once, and roughly 27% sits in the top ten. Study-wide results and limits: CMV carriers having the relevant HLA were flagged by cumulative public TCR beta family frequency. HLA-C-restricted CMV-specific TCR beta clonotypes were dominant in the ex vivo response.

The V gene is TRBV7-8, the J gene TRBJ1-4, with a tentative D call TRBD1 (5 bases). This sequence was found in a human donor in good health (CMV status not recorded). Some clones in this sample may be carry-over from other donors' samples. The sequenced sample consisted of PBMCs. In nucleotides, the CDR3 is TGTGCCAGCAGCCCCCCGGGGCGCTCTAATGAAAAACTGTTTTTT. Its protein is CASSPPGRSNEKLFF.